This note documents a single T cell receptor beta chain sequence. The sample holds other DNA sequences that translate to the same CDR3. Naive-designated CD8 cells lacked CD45RO, were positively enriched for CCR7, and omitted terminally differentiated effector memory CD45RA+ cells. This record belongs to a study of shared clonotypes between healthy human individuals. Profiling relied on immunoSEQ multiplex PCR, and the TCRdb table lists in-frame clones only, not all of them. The table lists around 2,000,000 clones, less than 95% of them singletons. The specimen was naive CD8+ T cells sorted from blood. This TCR came from a man younger than 35 in good health.

The CDR3 reads CASSVEAVSYNEQFF. The CDR3 DNA is TGTGCCAGCAGCGTAGAGGCAGTCTCCTACAATGAGCAGTTCTTC. V and J are TRBV9 and TRBJ2-1; no definite D call. The CDR3 runs 15 residues. V was cut by 0 bases and J by 0 bases, with 7 bases left in between. Germline loops: CDR1 SGDLS, CDR2 YYNGEE.